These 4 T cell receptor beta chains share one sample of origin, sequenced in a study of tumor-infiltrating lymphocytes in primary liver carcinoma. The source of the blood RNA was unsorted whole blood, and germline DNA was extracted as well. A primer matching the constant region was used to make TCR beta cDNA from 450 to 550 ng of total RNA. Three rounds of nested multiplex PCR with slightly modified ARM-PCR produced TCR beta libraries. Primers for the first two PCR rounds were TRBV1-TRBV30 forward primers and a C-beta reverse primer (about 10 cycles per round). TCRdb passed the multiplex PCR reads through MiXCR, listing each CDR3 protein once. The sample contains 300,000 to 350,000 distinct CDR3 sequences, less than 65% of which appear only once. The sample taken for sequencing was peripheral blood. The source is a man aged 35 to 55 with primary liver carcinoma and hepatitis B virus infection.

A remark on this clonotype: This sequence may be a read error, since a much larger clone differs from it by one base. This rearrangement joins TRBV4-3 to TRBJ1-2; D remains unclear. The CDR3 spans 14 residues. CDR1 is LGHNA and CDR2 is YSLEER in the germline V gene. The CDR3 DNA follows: TGCGCCAGCAGCCAAGGACGGCAGAACTATGGCAACACCTTC. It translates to CASSQGRQNYGNTF.

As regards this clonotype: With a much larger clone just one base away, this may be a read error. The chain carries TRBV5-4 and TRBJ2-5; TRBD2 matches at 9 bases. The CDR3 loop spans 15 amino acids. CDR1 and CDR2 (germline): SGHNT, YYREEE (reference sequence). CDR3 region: CASILAGGARETQYF. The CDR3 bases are TGTGCCAGCATCTTGGCGGGAGGGGCTCGAGAGACCCAGTACTTC.

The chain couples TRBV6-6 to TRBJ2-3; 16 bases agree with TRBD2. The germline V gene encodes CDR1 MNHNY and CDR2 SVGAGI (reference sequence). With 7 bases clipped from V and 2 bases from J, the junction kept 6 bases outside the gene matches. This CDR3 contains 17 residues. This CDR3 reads CASTQGLAGGPTDTQYF. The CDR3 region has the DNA TGTGCCAGCACCCAGGGACTAGCGGGAGGGCCCACAGATACGCAGTATTTT.

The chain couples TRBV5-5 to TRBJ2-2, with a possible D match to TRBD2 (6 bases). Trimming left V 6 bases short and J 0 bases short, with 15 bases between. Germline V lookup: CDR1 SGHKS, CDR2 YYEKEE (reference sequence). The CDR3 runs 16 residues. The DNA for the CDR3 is TGTGCCAGCAACCGCGGGGACGGATCGAACACCGGGGAGCTGTTTTTT. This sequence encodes CASNRGDGSNTGELFF.